The 30 T cell receptor beta chains below were found in one sample sequenced in a study of T cells in Graves' hyperthyroidism and ophthalmopathy. RNA transcripts were the template for amplifying TCR beta CDR3 regions. An initial round of RT-PCR targeting the TCR CDR3 relied on the HTBI primer set. TCRdb redid the calling of the multiplex PCR reads with MiXCR, one entry per CDR3 protein. The sample lists approximately 400,000 distinct CDR3 sequences; about 15% were seen once. Sequencing was done on a sample of blood. The receptors stem from a woman aged 25 to 39 with Graves' hyperthyroidism.

This clonotype was counted many times. This sequence joins TRBV20-1 and TRBJ2-1; the D is unclear. Trimming removed 6 bases at V and 3 bases at J, with 12 bases between. Germline V gives CDR1 DFQATT, CDR2 SNEGSKA (reference sequence). The CDR3 has 13 residues. CDR3 coding DNA: TGCAGTGCCCTATTCGAGAACTACAATGAGCAGTTCTTC. It encodes CSALFENYNEQFF.

Only a few counts were recorded for this clonotype. This rearrangement joins TRBV20-1 to TRBJ2-3; D might be TRBD1 (6 bases). This CDR3 region has 12 residues. V lost 5 bases to trimming and J lost 4 bases, with 10 bases between them. The germline gives CDR1 DFQATT, CDR2 SNEGSKA (reference sequence). The CDR3 coding sequence is TGCAGTGCTCATACAGGGTCAGATACGCAGTATTTT. It encodes CSAHTGSDTQYF.

This clonotype was picked up many times. This rearrangement joins TRBV20-1 to TRBJ2-3; D may be TRBD1 (5 bases). This CDR3 has 16 residues. Germline V gene sequence: CDR1 DFQATT, CDR2 SNEGSKA (reference sequence). Trimming stripped 1 base from V and 3 bases from J, with 17 bases between. The CDR3 here is CSARASAGSRTDTQYF. Here the CDR3 DNA reads TGCAGTGCTAGAGCTTCGGCAGGGTCTCGGACAGATACGCAGTATTTT.

This rearrangement joins TRBV20-1 to TRBJ2-3; 7 bases are a match to TRBD1. J gave up 3 bases and V 6 bases, and 3 bases lay outside the gene matches. The CDR3 covers 12 residues. From germline, CDR1 is DFQATT and CDR2 SNEGSKA (reference sequence). This chain's CDR3 is CSAQTGTDTQYF. The CDR3 bases are TGCAGTGCGCAGACAGGGACAGATACGCAGTATTTT.

In its sample, this clonotype was seen a few times. The chain carries TRBV19 and TRBJ2-5; 8 bases agree with TRBD1. V lost 4 bases, J lost 2 bases, and 3 bases stayed unmatched. CDR1 and CDR2 from the germline V gene are LNHDA and SQIVND (reference sequence). This CDR3 comprises 14 residues. The CDR3: CASSRGTGQETQYF. The DNA for the CDR3 is TGTGCCAGTAGTAGGGGGACAGGACAAGAGACCCAGTACTTC.

The sample holds many counts of this clonotype. The chain uses TRBV6-5 and TRBJ1-1, with D unresolved. V was trimmed by 2 bases and J by 3 bases, leaving 7 bases between them. There are 13 residues in the CDR3. Germline CDR1 and CDR2: MNHEY and SVGAGI. The CDR3 DNA sequence: TGTGCCAGCAGTTACATAGTAGACACTGAAGCTTTCTTT. Translation gives CASSYIVDTEAFF.

This clonotype showed up many times. The V and J genes are TRBV11-2 and TRBJ2-3; 10 bases map to TRBD2. CDR1 is SGHAT, CDR2 FQNNGV, per germline. CDR3 length: 16 amino acids. Unmatched junction bases numbered 5, after V lost 4 bases and J lost 1 base. Here the CDR3 DNA reads TGTGCCAGCAGCTCCCTAGCGGGAGCGGGCACAGATACGCAGTATTTT. Residues: CASSSLAGAGTDTQYF.

The CDR3 region is CASSPLEQATGAQYF. The CDR3 DNA follows: TGTGCCAGCAGCCCTCTGGAGCAGGCTACCGGGGCGCAGTACTTC. This rearrangement joins TRBV14 to TRBJ2-7, with D perhaps assigned TRBD1 or TRBD2 (5 bases each). This CDR3 is 15 amino acids long. CDR1 is SGHDN and CDR2 is FVKESK in the germline V gene. V shed 4 bases and J shed 9 bases, with 22 bases lying between them.

The genes are TRBV24-1 and TRBJ1-2, with D hard to call. Trimming removed 0 bases at V and 2 bases at J, with 6 bases between. The germline V gene encodes CDR1 KGHDR and CDR2 SFDVKD. The CDR3 totals 14 residues. CDR3 sequence: CATSDLWSNYGYTF. CDR3 sequence (DNA): TGTGCCACCAGTGATTTGTGGTCCAACTATGGCTACACCTTC.

This clonotype was observed many times. V usage is TRBV28 and J usage is TRBJ2-1, with D perhaps matching TRBD1 or TRBD2 (5 bases each). Germline V gives CDR1 MDHEN, CDR2 SYDVKM. Trimming shortened V by 2 bases and J by 3 bases, and 14 bases separated the two germline ends. The CDR3 consists of 16 residues. CDR3 sequence: CASSLGTPVLYNEQFF. DNA of the CDR3: TGTGCCAGCAGTTTAGGGACCCCGGTACTCTACAATGAGCAGTTCTTC.

This clonotype was counted between two and nine times. This chain links TRBV18 with TRBJ2-7; D is ambiguous. Germline V lookup: CDR1 KGHSH, CDR2 LQKENI. There are 13 residues in the CDR3. Between the trimmed V and J ends, which lost 3 bases and 4 bases, there was a span of 10 bases. The CDR3 coding sequence is TGTGCCAGCTCACCGGTTACCAGATACGAGCAGTACTTC. Its protein product is CASSPVTRYEQYF.

The rearrangement joins TRBV2 to TRBJ2-4, with TRBD1 matching 9 bases. Germline loops: CDR1 SNHLY, CDR2 FYNNEI. This CDR3 contains 15 residues. J lost 7 bases, V lost 7 bases, and 11 bases had no gene match. The CDR3 loop is CASKLGQGGGNIQYF. The CDR3, as DNA: TGTGCCAGCAAATTGGGACAGGGTGGGGGGAACATTCAGTACTTC.

This clonotype was observed many times. V usage is TRBV30 and J usage is TRBJ1-5, with D possibly TRBD1 on 6 matching bases. The V end lost 4 bases, the J end lost 2 bases, and 9 bases lay between the germline ends. The length of the CDR3 is 13 residues. Germline V gene sequence: CDR1 GTSNPN, CDR2 SVGIG (reference sequence). The CDR3 DNA is TGTGCCTGGACAGGGGTGGGCAATCAGCCCCAGCATTTT. Translating it yields CAWTGVGNQPQHF.

This clonotype was picked up many times. CDR3 protein: CASTPQGPLNTEAFF. The CDR3 region has the DNA TGTGCCAGCACCCCACAGGGCCCTTTAAACACTGAAGCTTTCTTT. This chain uses TRBV12-3 or TRBV12-4 with TRBJ1-1, with a weak D call TRBD1 (6 bases). The V gene lost 7 bases and the J gene lost 2 bases, with 17 bases spanning the gap. The CDR3 loop spans 15 amino acids.

This clonotype was recorded many times. CDR3 coding DNA: TGTGCCAGCAGTGAACCCTACCTCTCCGAGGGGAACTATGGCTACACCTTC. Its protein is CASSEPYLSEGNYGYTF. V and J are TRBV2 and TRBJ1-2; D perhaps matches TRBD1 (5 bases). CDR1 and CDR2 from the germline V gene are SNHLY and FYNNEI. The ends were cut back, 2 bases at V and 2 bases at J, with 18 bases in the middle. This CDR3 has 17 residues.

This clonotype was found a few times. The rearrangement uses TRBV19 and TRBJ2-7; TRBD2 aligns across 7 bases. The V gene end was trimmed by 6 bases and the J gene end by 3 bases; junction bases not matched to a gene: 14. Germline V gives CDR1 LNHDA, CDR2 SQIVND (reference sequence). The CDR3 covers 16 residues. Here the CDR3 DNA reads TGTGCCAGTAGCCCCGAGAGGCGGGAGCTGAACTACGAGCAGTACTTC. Translating it yields CASSPERRELNYEQYF.

Concerning this clonotype: At one of its ends the junction is not consistent with the germline gene, which may arise from a read error. The J gene is TRBJ2-5, the V gene TRBV9; TRBD1 matches 12 bases. This CDR3 has 17 residues. The germline V gene has CDR1 SGDLS and CDR2 YYNGEE. This CDR3 is CASSPSSGTGGREAQYF. DNA for the CDR3: TGTGCCAGCAGCCCGAGTTCCGGGACAGGGGGCAGAGAGGCCCAGTACTTC.

This clonotype was seen ten or more times. This chain links TRBV5-6 with TRBJ2-7, with D possibly matching TRBD2 (5 bases). Trimming pared 4 bases from V and 5 bases from J, leaving 16 bases between. The CDR3 spans 14 residues. Per germline, CDR1 SGHDT and CDR2 YYEEEE. CDR3 loop: CASSGPIEGHEQYF. The CDR3 DNA reads TGTGCCAGCAGCGGGCCGATAGAGGGTCACGAGCAGTACTTC. The entire variable domain, with the rest obtained from reference TRBV5-6 and TRBJ2-7, is as follows: DAGVTQSPTHLIKTRGQQVTLRCSPKSGHDTVSWYQQALGQGPQFIFQYYEEEERQRGNFPDRFSGHQFPNYSSELNVNALLLGDSALYLCASSGPIEGHEQYFGPGTRLTVT.

In this sample, this clonotype turned up a few times. The gene calls are TRBV19 and TRBJ1-2, with 10 positions matching TRBD1. V shed 4 bases and J 3 bases; nucleotides not matched to a gene: 8. This CDR3 comprises 16 residues. Germline assignment: CDR1 LNHDA and CDR2 SQIVND (reference sequence). CDR3 bases: TGTGCCAGTAGTACAGGCCGGGACAGGGGCGACTATGGCTACACCTTC. It translates to CASSTGRDRGDYGYTF.

This clonotype was counted at least ten times. The chain uses TRBV20-1 and TRBJ2-7; D tentatively fits TRBD1 or TRBD2 (6 bases each). Germline assignment: CDR1 DFQATT and CDR2 SNEGSKA (reference sequence). The CDR3 sequence is 12 residues long. V dropped 5 bases and J dropped 2 bases, with 10 bases sitting between them. In DNA, the CDR3 is TGCAGTGCTGGGGGGACACCCTACGAGCAGTACTTC. Translation gives CSAGGTPYEQYF.

This chain joins TRBV27 and TRBJ2-7; 8 bases align to TRBD2. The germline CDR1 and CDR2 sequences are MNHEY and SMNVEV (reference sequence). J gave up 2 bases and V 7 bases, and 10 bases lay outside the gene matches. This CDR3 has 15 amino acids. In nucleotides, the CDR3 is TGTGCCAGCACCGAGGCCGGGAGGGCGCCCTACGAGCAGTACTTC. Its translation is CASTEAGRAPYEQYF.

The rearrangement joins TRBV7-6 to TRBJ2-5; TRBD2 matches 13 bases. Germline-derived CDR1 and CDR2 are SGHVS and FNYEAQ. The J segment lost 5 bases and the V segment lost 1 base, leaving 10 bases of the junction unmatched. The CDR3 contains 18 residues. The CDR3 nucleotides read TGTGCCAGCAGCTTAGGGGGGACTAGCGGGATACCGCTGGAGACCCAGTACTTC. It translates to CASSLGGTSGIPLETQYF.

About this clonotype itself: An end of the junction differs from the germline gene, which may be a read error. The genes are TRBV7-2 and TRBJ2-5; the D is unclear. The germline V gene encodes CDR1 SGHTA and CDR2 FQGNSA. CDR3 length equals 13 residues. The DNA of the CDR3 is TGCGCCAGCAGCCCCCTGTACCAAGAGACCCAGTACTTC. Protein: CASSPLYQETQYF.

In its sample, this clonotype was seen many times. The V call is TRBV28, the J call TRBJ2-7; 9 bases line up with TRBD2. Germline CDR1 is MDHEN and CDR2 is SYDVKM. CDR3 length: 13 amino acids. V gave up 10 bases and J gave up 4 bases; unmatched junction bases: 8. CDR3 region: CATQREAPYEQYF. The CDR3 nucleotides read TGTGCCACCCAGCGGGAGGCCCCTTACGAGCAGTACTTC.

The chain recombines TRBV5-1 with TRBJ2-3; 9 bases are a match to TRBD2. Germline trimming cut 4 bases from V and 3 bases from J; bases unmatched to any gene: 12. The CDR3 totals 17 residues. Germline V CDR1 and CDR2: SGHRS, YFSETQ. In nucleotides, the CDR3 is TGCGCCAGCAGCCCGGGACTAGCCGGGTCCCTAACAGATACGCAGTATTTT. This encodes CASSPGLAGSLTDTQYF.

This clonotype has ten or more counts. The rearrangement uses TRBV20-1 and TRBJ2-6, with D unclear. The CDR3 covers 14 residues. The germline gives CDR1 DFQATT, CDR2 SNEGSKA (reference sequence). Trimming took off 6 bases at V and 1 base at J, with 10 bases between the two ends. The CDR3 DNA follows: TGCAGTGCGCCGCTAGGGTCTGGGGCCAACGTCCTGACTTTC. Its protein is CSAPLGSGANVLTF.

Only a few counts were recorded for this clonotype. The V call is TRBV12-3 or TRBV12-4, the J call TRBJ1-2, with 7 bases that match TRBD1. V dropped 7 bases and J dropped 0; count of bases not matched to a gene: 11. The CDR3 is 16 amino acids. The CDR3 reads CASIRPRDRSNYGYTF. The CDR3 DNA sequence: TGTGCCAGCATTAGGCCCCGGGACAGATCTAACTATGGCTACACCTTC.

The chain links TRBV4-1 to TRBJ2-7, with D possibly TRBD1 on 6 matching bases. Germline values: CDR1 MGHRA, CDR2 YSYEKL. CDR3 size: 18 residues. The germline V and J ends were trimmed by 0 bases and 0 bases, with 18 bases remaining between them. This chain's CDR3 is CASSQDVAGETYSYEQYF. The CDR3 region has the DNA TGCGCCAGCAGCCAAGATGTGGCAGGGGAAACCTACTCCTACGAGCAGTACTTC.

This clonotype was seen more than once but under ten times. This chain connects TRBV5-1 to TRBJ2-1; 12 positions match TRBD2. The CDR3 sequence is 18 residues long. CDR1 is SGHRS and CDR2 is YFSETQ in the germline V gene. The V segment lost 3 bases and the J segment 4 bases; nucleotides outside the gene matches: 11. The CDR3 sequence: CASSSPSTSGRYYNEQFF. The DNA for the CDR3 is TGCGCCAGCAGCTCACCGTCCACTAGCGGGAGGTATTACAATGAGCAGTTCTTC.

Notes on this clonotype: A much more abundant neighbour one base away suggests this may be a read error. The CDR3 reads CASSEASVGTYNEQFF. In DNA, the CDR3 is TGTGCCAGCTCAGAAGCTAGCGTAGGCACCTACAATGAGCAGTTCTTC. The chain couples TRBV18 to TRBJ2-1; possible D gene TRBD2, 6 bases. CDR1 and CDR2 (germline): KGHSH, LQKENI. Trimming shortened V by 5 bases and J by 2 bases, and 16 bases separated the two germline ends. This CDR3 has 16 amino acids.